This is a list of T cell receptor beta chains from one sample in a study of T-cell memory formation after mild COVID-19. TCRdb reprocessed the 5' RACE reads via MiXCR and lists one record per CDR3 protein. The sample shows about 240,000 distinct CDR3 sequences, 7.5% to 10% of them seen only once. Sequencing was performed on PBMCs or a T cell subset sorted from them (not recorded which). Source of these receptors: a man aged 18-30 years who had mild COVID-19 (a few samples of this study predate the infection). Cell type and time point are not known. The CDR3 runs from the conserved cysteine through the conserved F or W. A D gene is named only where the DNA matches it firmly. Expanded clones get a size class; other rows say once, few or many, or leave the size out.

>TRBJ2-7|TRBV30|once|NA
TGTGCCTGGACCATGTTGCGGGGTCAAGGCGAGCAGTACTTC
CAWTMLRGQGEQYF
>TRBJ2-1|TRBV6-4|NA|TRBD2
TGTGCCAGACTAGCGGGGGGTGGCAATGAGCAGTTCTTC
CARLAGGGNEQFF
>TRBJ2-5|TRBV5-1|many|TRBD2
TGCGCCAGCAGCTTTGGCAGCGGGGGTGAAGAGACCCAGTACTTC
CASSFGSGGEETQYF
>TRBJ2-7|TRBV10-3|few|NA
TGTGCCACCATATCGAAGGCTTCCTACGAGCAGTACTTC
CATISKASYEQYF
>TRBJ2-1|TRBV5-1|many|NA
TGCGCCAGCACCCAACCCTCCTCCTACAATGAGCAGTTCTTC
CASTQPSSYNEQFF
>TRBJ2-7|TRBV7-2|few|NA
TGTGCCAGCAGCCAGGGCCCTCGCGAGCAGTACTTC
CASSQGPREQYF
>TRBJ2-1|TRBV9|few|NA
TGTGCCAGCAGCGTAGTCTCGGGAGGGGGCCTGGATGAGCAGTTCTTC
CASSVVSGGGLDEQFF
>TRBJ2-7|TRBV11-2|NA|NA
TGTGCCAGCACCCCAGGGGGGCTCACCTACGAGCAGTACTTC
CASTPGGLTYEQYF
>TRBJ1-1|TRBV6-2/TRBV6-3|few|NA
TGTGCCAGCAGTGTAACTCGGGGTGAAGCTTTCTTT
CASSVTRGEAFF
>TRBJ2-7|TRBV3-1|NA|NA
TGTGCCAGCAGCGACAGATACGAGCAGTACTTC
CASSDRYEQYF
>TRBJ1-2|TRBV18|few|NA
TGTGCCAGCGCGCCGGGACAAAATGGCTACACCTTC
CASAPGQNGYTF
>TRBJ2-5|TRBV29-1|many|TRBD1
TGCAGCGGTTTAGCCCCGAGACAGGGTGTTTCGGAGACCCAGTACTTC
CSGLAPRQGVSETQYF
>TRBJ1-1|TRBV5-5|few|NA
TGTGCCAGCAGCTTGTACTTAAACACTGAAGCTTTCTTT
CASSLYLNTEAFF
>TRBJ2-3|TRBV5-1|NA|NA
TGCGCCAGTAGGAGGGGATTCACAGATACGCAGTATTTT
CASRRGFTDTQYF
>TRBJ2-7|TRBV10-3|NA|NA
TGTGCCATCAGTGCGGGGGAGGCGACAAGGAGCTCCTACGAGCAGTACTTC
CAISAGEATRSSYEQYF
>TRBJ1-2|TRBV20-1|few|TRBD1
TGCAGTGCCCCGCAGGGACAGCAGCTCTATGGCTACACCTTC
CSAPQGQQLYGYTF
>TRBJ2-2|TRBV7-2|few|TRBD2
TGTGCCAGCAGCGCCGGACTAGCGGGTAACACCGGGGAGCTGTTTTTT
CASSAGLAGNTGELFF
>TRBJ1-3|TRBV7-2|NA|NA
TGTGCCAGCAGCCCACTAGGGGGAAGCCTCTCTGGAAACACCATATATTTT
CASSPLGGSLSGNTIYF
>TRBJ2-7|TRBV4-2|NA|TRBD1
TGTGCCAGCAGCCCGGCCCAGGGGGCATACGAGCAGTACTTC
CASSPAQGAYEQYF
>TRBJ1-2|TRBV10-3|NA|TRBD1
TGTGCCATCAGTGATTCCGGGACAGGGGCTGGCTACACCTTC
CAISDSGTGAGYTF
>TRBJ2-1|TRBV15|few|TRBD2
TGTGCCACCAGCAGAGAGGGCGGGGGGGTGAGCTCCTACAATGAGCAGTTCTTC
CATSREGGGVSSYNEQFF
>TRBJ2-3|TRBV19|few|NA
TGTGCCAGTAGTCACCAGAAAGGAGTAGATACGCAGTATTTT
CASSHQKGVDTQYF
>TRBJ2-4|TRBV4-2|NA|TRBD2
TGTGCCAGCAGCCCCACCCCCCGGGCTAGCGGGGGGGTTCTAGCCAAAAACATTCAGTACTTC
CASSPTPRASGGVLAKNIQYF
>TRBJ1-2|TRBV20-1|few|TRBD1
TGCAGTGCTAGAGGTCTGACAGGGGGCGATCATGGCTACACCTTC
CSARGLTGGDHGYTF
>TRBJ2-5|TRBV2|NA|NA
TGTGCCAGCAGTGGAGGGGCCCTCGAGACCCAGTACTTC
CASSGGALETQYF
>TRBJ1-2|TRBV4-3|NA|NA
TGCGCCAGCAGCCAAGGCAGGAGTGGGGCCGGCTACACCTTC
CASSQGRSGAGYTF
>TRBJ2-1|TRBV29-1|NA|NA
TGCAGCGTCGAGATAAGGAGCGACCTGCCCTTGGGGCACTACAATGAGCAGTTCTTC
CSVEIRSDLPLGHYNEQFF
>TRBJ2-7|TRBV7-2|NA|NA
TGTGCCAGCAGCTTAGCGCTAGGACAGTACGAGCAGTACTTC
CASSLALGQYEQYF
>TRBJ2-1|TRBV7-2|few|TRBD2
TGTGCCAGCAGGGGAGCGGGGGGAGGATACAATGAGCAGTTCTTC
CASRGAGGGYNEQFF
>TRBJ2-3|TRBV2|NA|NA
TGTGCCAGCAGACGGAGGCCCACAGATACGCAGTATTTT
CASRRRPTDTQYF
>TRBJ2-3|TRBV7-8|NA|NA
TGTGCCAGCACCGGACGAGCACCAGATACGCAGTATTTT
CASTGRAPDTQYF
>TRBJ2-2|TRBV3-1|many|NA
TGTGCCAGCAGCCTACAGACCGGGGAGCTGTTTTTT
CASSLQTGELFF
>TRBJ2-3|TRBV12-3/TRBV12-4|many|NA
TGTGCCAGCAGTTGGGCGGGGCTGGGTACGCAGTATTTT
CASSWAGLGTQYF
>TRBJ1-5|TRBV11-1|NA|TRBD1
TGTGCCAGCAGCACGGGGGCGACAGGGAGTTTTGAGCAGCCCCAGCATTTT
CASSTGATGSFEQPQHF
>TRBJ1-2|TRBV6-6|NA|NA
TGTGCCAGCAGTGGGGGAGGAGGGTCTCGGGTTTGGGCCTTC
CASSGGGGSRVWAF
>TRBJ1-2|TRBV12-3/TRBV12-4|few|NA
TGTGCCAGCAGCTGGGGGAGCCTGGATGGCTACACCTTC
CASSWGSLDGYTF
>TRBJ2-5|TRBV12-3/TRBV12-4|many|NA
TGTGCCAGCAGTTTAGGGGGCTTCATAGAGACCCAGTACTTC
CASSLGGFIETQYF
>TRBJ2-7|TRBV2|NA|NA
TGTGCCAGCAGTCTTTCAGGGCCGTGGTACGAGCAGTACTTC
CASSLSGPWYEQYF
>TRBJ1-3|TRBV20-1|NA|NA
TGCAGTGCTGCGATCCTGAACTACGGAAACACCATATATTTT
CSAAILNYGNTIYF
>TRBJ1-6|TRBV6-5|few|NA
TGTGCCAGCAGACAACCGGGACGACCGAGGTCACCCCTCCACTTT
CASRQPGRPRSPLHF
>TRBJ2-3|TRBV10-2|many|NA
TGCGCCAGCAGCGGGGGCCTGGTTGATACGCAGTATTTT
CASSGGLVDTQYF
>TRBJ2-3|TRBV5-6|few|NA
TGTGCCAGCAGCGCAGGTGAACCAGATACGCAGTATTTT
CASSAGEPDTQYF
>TRBJ2-7|TRBV12-3/TRBV12-4|few|NA
TGTGCCAGCAGACCACTTCAAGGACCCTACGAGCAGTACTTC
CASRPLQGPYEQYF
>TRBJ1-1|TRBV12-3/TRBV12-4|NA|NA
TGTGCCAGCAGTTTATTGGCAGCTGAAGCTTTCTTT
CASSLLAAEAFF
>TRBJ1-4|TRBV2|few|NA
TGTGCCAGCGCCCGGGCGGCTAATGAAAAACTGTTTTTT
CASARAANEKLFF
>TRBJ2-7|TRBV3-1|many|NA
TGTGCCAGCAGCCAAGGCCTGAGTGCGAGCTACGAGCAGTACTTC
CASSQGLSASYEQYF
>TRBJ2-5|TRBV5-4|NA|TRBD2
TGTGCCAGCAGCTCTCTAGCGGGGGGAGAGACCCAGTACTTC
CASSSLAGGETQYF
>TRBJ1-5|TRBV6-5|few|NA
TGTGCCAGCAGTTACATGGCAGGCAATCAGCCCCAGCATTTT
CASSYMAGNQPQHF
>TRBJ2-2|TRBV29-1|NA|TRBD1
TGCAGCGGGACAGGTGGAACCGGGGAGCTGTTTTTT
CSGTGGTGELFF
>TRBJ1-5|TRBV7-8|NA|NA
TGTGCCAGCAGCCTAACCACGGGGGGGTCAATAAATCAGCCCCAGCATTTT
CASSLTTGGSINQPQHF